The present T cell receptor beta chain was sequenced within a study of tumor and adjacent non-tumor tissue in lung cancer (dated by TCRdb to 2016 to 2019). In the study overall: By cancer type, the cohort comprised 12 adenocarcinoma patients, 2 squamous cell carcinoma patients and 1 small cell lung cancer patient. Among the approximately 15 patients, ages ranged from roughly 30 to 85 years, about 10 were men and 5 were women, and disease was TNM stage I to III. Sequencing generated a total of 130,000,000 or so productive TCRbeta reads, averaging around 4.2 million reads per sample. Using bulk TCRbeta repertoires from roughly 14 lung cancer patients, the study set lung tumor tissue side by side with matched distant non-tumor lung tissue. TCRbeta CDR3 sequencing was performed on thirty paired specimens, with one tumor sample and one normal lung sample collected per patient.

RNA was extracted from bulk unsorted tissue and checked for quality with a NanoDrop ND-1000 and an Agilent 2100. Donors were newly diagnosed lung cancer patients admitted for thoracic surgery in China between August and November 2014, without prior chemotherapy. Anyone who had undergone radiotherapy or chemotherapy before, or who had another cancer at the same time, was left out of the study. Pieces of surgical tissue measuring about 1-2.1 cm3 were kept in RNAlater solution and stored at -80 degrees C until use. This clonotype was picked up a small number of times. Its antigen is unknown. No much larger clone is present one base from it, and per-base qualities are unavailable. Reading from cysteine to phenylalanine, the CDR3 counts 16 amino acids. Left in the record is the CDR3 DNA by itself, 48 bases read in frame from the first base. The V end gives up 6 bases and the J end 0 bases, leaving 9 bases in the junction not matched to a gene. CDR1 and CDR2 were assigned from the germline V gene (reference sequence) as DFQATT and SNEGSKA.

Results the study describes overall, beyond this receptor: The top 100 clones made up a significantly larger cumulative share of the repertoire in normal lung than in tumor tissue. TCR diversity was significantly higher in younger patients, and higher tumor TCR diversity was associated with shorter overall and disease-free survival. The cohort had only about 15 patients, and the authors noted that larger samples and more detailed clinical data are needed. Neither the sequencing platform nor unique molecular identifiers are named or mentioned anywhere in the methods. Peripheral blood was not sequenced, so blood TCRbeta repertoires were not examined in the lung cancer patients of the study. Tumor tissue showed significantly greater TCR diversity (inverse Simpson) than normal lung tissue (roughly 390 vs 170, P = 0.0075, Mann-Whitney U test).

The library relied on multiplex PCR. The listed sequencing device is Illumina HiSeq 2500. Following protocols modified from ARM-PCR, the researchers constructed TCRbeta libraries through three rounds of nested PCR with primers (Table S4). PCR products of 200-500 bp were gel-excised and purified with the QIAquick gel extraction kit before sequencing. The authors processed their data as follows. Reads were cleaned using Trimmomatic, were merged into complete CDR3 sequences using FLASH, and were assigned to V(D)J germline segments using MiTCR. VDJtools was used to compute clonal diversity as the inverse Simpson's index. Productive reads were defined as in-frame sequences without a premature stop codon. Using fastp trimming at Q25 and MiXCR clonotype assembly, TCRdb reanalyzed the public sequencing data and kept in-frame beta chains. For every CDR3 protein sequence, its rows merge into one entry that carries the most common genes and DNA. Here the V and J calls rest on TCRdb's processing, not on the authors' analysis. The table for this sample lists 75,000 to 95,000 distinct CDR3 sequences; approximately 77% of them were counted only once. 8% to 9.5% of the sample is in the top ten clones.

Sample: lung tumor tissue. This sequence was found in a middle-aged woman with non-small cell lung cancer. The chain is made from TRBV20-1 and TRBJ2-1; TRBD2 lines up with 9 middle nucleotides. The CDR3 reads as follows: CSARLTSGGSYNEQFF. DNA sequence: TGCAGTGCGAGACTGACTAGCGGAGGCTCCTACAATGAGCAGTTCTTC.